The source of this T cell receptor beta chain is a study of Graves' ophthalmopathy and Graves' hyperthyroidism (dated by TCRdb to 2016 to 2019). Study-wide context: Peripheral blood was collected at initial diagnosis, prior to any treatment. In more than five hyperthyroidism patients, the T-cell repertoires found in thyroid tissue were compared with those found in blood. A discovery set of about 99 patients (43 ophthalmopathy, about 55 stable hyperthyroidism) was enrolled to explore V-J signatures distinguishing ophthalmopathy from hyperthyroidism. The independent validation cohort included approximately 19 hyperthyroidism patients plus 17 patients who later progressed from hyperthyroidism to ophthalmopathy. The roughly 100 discovery patients were randomly divided into training and test sets at a 7:3 ratio. After sampling, hyperthyroidism patients received methimazole starting at 30 mg daily, and ophthalmopathy patients received high-dose intravenous methylprednisolone. In total, approximately 130 blood samples were TCR-sequenced: approximately 42 ophthalmopathy, 75 hyperthyroidism and roughly 17 hyperthyroidism-to-ophthalmopathy patients. TCR beta repertoire signatures were used to distinguish Graves' ophthalmopathy from Graves' hyperthyroidism and to predict progression to ophthalmopathy. Study-level results and caveats: Ophthalmopathy was separated from stable hyperthyroidism by the 13-signature model with roughly 88% sensitivity and 81% to 83% specificity in cross-validation and with 80%/75% in the test set. In validation, the model predicted ophthalmopathy progression with more than 55% sensitivity and roughly 78% specificity; some twelve predicted patients were CT-confirmed with GO in a median of around 6 months. Sample size was not predetermined statistically, and investigators were not blinded to group allocation. Among expanded thyroid clonotypes with frequency above 0.001, most also showed up in blood, which suggests that blood repertoires may reflect the thyroid immune response.

This clonotype appeared many times. Which antigen it targets is not known. Per-base quality was not reported, and no clone a single base away is much larger than it. For repertoire sequencing, TCR beta CDR3 regions were amplified from RNA transcripts. The first round was an RT-PCR using HTBI primers with the Qiagen OneStep RT-PCR kit, and this first round was followed by a second-round multiplex PCR, then size selection and purification. Sequencing of the libraries was carried out on an Illumina HiSeq2000 in paired-end mode with 100 bp reads. In the original analysis: SOAPnuke was used to process the reads, removing any read that contained adapters or uncalled bases, had a mean Phred below 15, or lacked an exact match to the constant primer or identifier. COPE v1.2.5 was used to merge high-quality paired reads. Each unique nucleotide sequence was defined as a clonotype, and clonotypes were aligned to IMGT TRB V, D and J references with MiTCR v1.1. The analysis was limited to V-J combinations with a frequency above 0.0001, which together covered 98% to 99.2% of repertoires. A TCR clonal expansion and chaos score per V-J combination was defined as the ratio of F50 clonal expansion to chaos observed in the TCRdist matrix. Welch's t-statistics and random forest were used to narrow the features down to 13 V-J combinations, which were then fed into a naive Bayes classifier. Thyroid-blood repertoire similarity was quantified with the Morisita-Horn index. In TCRdb, the public reads were trimmed at Q25 with fastp and aligned with MiXCR, with productive beta chains retained. For every CDR3 protein sequence, its rows merge into one entry that carries the most common genes and DNA. The V and J calls here are based on TCRdb, not the publication. Recorded for this sample are fewer than 650,000 distinct CDR3 sequences; over 20% of them occurred a single time. 7.1% of the sample rests with the top ten.

A patient counted as having stable hyperthyroidism if there was no progression to ophthalmopathy within 18 months of follow-up. Hyperthyroidism patients were newly diagnosed, with disease duration under 2 months, and aged 18 to 65 years. Patients were excluded if they had other autoimmune diseases, uncontrolled infections, pregnancy or lactation. Diagnosis relied on clinical symptoms, serum thyroxine, TRAb, thyroid ultrasound and orbital computed tomography. Using Ficoll-Paque density gradient centrifugation, PBMCs were isolated from about 9.2 ml of fresh peripheral blood. Total RNA was extracted with Trizol reagent and quality-checked on an Agilent 2100 Bioanalyzer. The CDR3 holds 13 amino acids from the cysteine to the phenylalanine. The CDR3 DNA has 39 bases and is translated from base 1. For CDR1 and CDR2, the germline V gene lists SQVTM and ANQGSEA. Here V drops 3 bases and J drops 10 bases, and the junction holds 7 bases not matched to any gene.

The rearranged segments are TRBV29-1 and TRBJ2-5, with 11 bases in between that match TRBD2. The TCR comes from a woman aged 18-29 years with stable Graves' hyperthyroidism. Some clones in this sample may be carry-over from other donors' samples. Donor details come from another sample of the same person, matched by shared clones. The specimen was peripheral blood. The bases are TGCAGCGTTGATCCACTAGCGGGAGAGGTCCAGTACTTC. This encodes CSVDPLAGEVQYF. With the portions outside the CDR3 filled from the reference TRBV29-1 and TRBJ2-5 genes, the complete variable region becomes SAVISQKPSRDICQRGTSLTIQCQVDSQVTMMFWYRQQPGQSLTLIATANQGSEATYESGFVIDKFPISRPNLTFSTLTVSNMSPEDSSIYLCSVDPLAGEVQYFGPGTRLLVL.